A selection of T cell receptor beta chains follows, all from one sample in a study of cytomegalovirus exposure and HLA in healthy donors. Assay: immunoSEQ multiplex PCR; the TCRdb copy retains only in-frame clones and omits some. The repertoire holds about 100,000 clones, with under 97% as singletons. The sample comprised PBMCs. Receptor source: a woman younger than 35 in good health and CMV-seronegative. Each CDR3 is given with its conserved first and last residue. D genes are given only for firm matches. Not all rows give a size; the values are once, few, many and, for expanded clones, a class.

- | TRBJ1-4 | TRBV19 | few | CACTSSPNEKLFF | TGTGCCTGTACGAGTTCGCCTAATGAAAAACTGTTTTTT
- | TRBJ2-3 | TRBV19 | - | CASRPGGLALQYF | TGTGCCAGTAGACCAGGGGGACTGGCTCTGCAGTATTTT
TRBD1 | TRBJ2-7 | TRBV6-1 | - | CASSGQGAIGAYEQYF | TGTGCCAGCAGTGGACAGGGGGCGATCGGTGCCTACGAGCAGTACTTC
- | TRBJ2-7 | TRBV2 | - | CASSEQVSYEQYF | TGTGCCAGCAGTGAGCAGGTCTCCTACGAGCAGTACTTC
- | TRBJ1-1 | TRBV10-3 | - | CAITRGGAAFF | TGTGCCATCACCCGAGGGGGGGCAGCTTTCTTT
TRBD1 | TRBJ2-7 | TRBV7-2 | - | CASSLTYTGGSYEQYF | TGTGCCAGCAGCTTAACATACACAGGGGGCTCCTACGAGCAGTACTTC
- | TRBJ2-7 | TRBV18 | - | CASSPPALMTFPSTVEQYF | TGTGCCAGCTCACCCCCCGCCCTTATGACCTTCCCCTCGACTGTCGAGCAGTACTTC
TRBD2 | TRBJ2-3 | TRBV6-4 | - | CASSERGGTDTQYF | TGTGCCAGCAGTGAGCGGGGGGGCACAGATACGCAGTATTTT
TRBD2 | TRBJ2-1 | TRBV7-9 | once | CASSLLAGGNEQFF | TGTGCCAGCAGCTTACTAGCGGGGGGCAATGAGCAGTTCTTC
TRBD1 | TRBJ1-1 | TRBV11-1 | - | CASSPGTGQAFF | TGTGCCAGCAGCCCAGGGACAGGGCAAGCTTTCTTT
- | TRBJ2-1 | TRBV6-1 | - | CASREGQSYNEQFF | TGTGCCAGCAGAGAAGGGCAATCCTACAATGAGCAGTTCTTC
TRBD2 | TRBJ2-1 | TRBV6-1 | - | CASSDASGGYNEQFF | TGTGCCAGCAGTGACGCTAGCGGGGGTTACAATGAGCAGTTCTTC
- | TRBJ1-6 | TRBV6-4 | - | CASSDRGALHF | TGTGCCAGCAGTGACCGAGGAGCCCTCCACTTT
TRBD1 | TRBJ1-6 | TRBV19 | - | CASTFTGGSPLHF | TGTGCCAGTACCTTCACAGGGGGTTCACCCCTCCACTTT
- | TRBJ2-7 | TRBV29-1 | - | CSVLVDSTYEQYF | TGCAGCGTTCTAGTTGATTCAACCTACGAGCAGTACTTC
TRBD1 | TRBJ1-5 | TRBV28 | - | CASSLSGTAISQPQHF | TGTGCCAGCAGTTTATCTGGGACAGCGATTTCTCAGCCCCAGCATTTT